The sequence of this T cell receptor beta chain was determined in a study of blood T cells in healthy people across ages. With a J-beta primer mix and a sample-barcoded 5' primer, a second PCR ran roughly 7 to 11 cycles. Researchers report that each sample yielded at least 2.5 million CDR3-containing paired-end reads. TCRdb recomputed calls from the 5' RACE reads with MiXCR, one row per CDR3 protein. The sample carries some 1.6 million distinct CDR3 sequences, almost 35% recorded once. General study results and limits: Unsorted PBMCs ruled out conclusive naive versus antigen-experienced comparison.

Regarding this clonotype: The antigen remains undetermined.

Per germline, CDR1 DFQATT and CDR2 SNEGSKA (reference sequence). This CDR3 is built from 14 residues. V dropped 3 bases and J dropped 8 bases, with 17 bases sitting between them. This TCR was recovered from a woman in her thirties in good health. Specimen: blood. The V gene is TRBV20-1, the J gene TRBJ1-5; perhaps TRBD1 as D (5 bases). CDR3 residues: CSASGGGDLKPQHF. In nucleotides, the CDR3 is TGCAGTGCTAGCGGGGGTGGTGACCTTAAGCCCCAGCATTTT.